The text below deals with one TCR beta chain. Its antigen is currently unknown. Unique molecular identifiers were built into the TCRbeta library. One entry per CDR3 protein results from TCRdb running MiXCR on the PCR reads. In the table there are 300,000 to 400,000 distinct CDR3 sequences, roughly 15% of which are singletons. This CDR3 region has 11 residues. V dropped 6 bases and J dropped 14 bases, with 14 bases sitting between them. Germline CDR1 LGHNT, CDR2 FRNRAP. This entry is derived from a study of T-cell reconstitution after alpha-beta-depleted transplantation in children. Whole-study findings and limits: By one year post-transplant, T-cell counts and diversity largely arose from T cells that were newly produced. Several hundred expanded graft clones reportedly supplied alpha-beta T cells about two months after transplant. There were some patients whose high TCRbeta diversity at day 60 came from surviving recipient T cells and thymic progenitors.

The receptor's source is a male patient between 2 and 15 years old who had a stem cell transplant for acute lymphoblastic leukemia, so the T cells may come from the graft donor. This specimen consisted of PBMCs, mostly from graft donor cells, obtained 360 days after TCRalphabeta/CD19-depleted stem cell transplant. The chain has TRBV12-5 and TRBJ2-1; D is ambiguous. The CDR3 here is CASGPPRSEFF. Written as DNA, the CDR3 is TGTGCTAGTGGCCCCCCCCGGAGCGAGTTCTTC. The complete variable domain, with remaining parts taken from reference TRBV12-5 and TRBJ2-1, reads DARVTQTPRHKVTEMGQEVTMRCQPILGHNTVFWYRQTMMQGLELLAYFRNRAPLDDSGMPKDRFSAEMPDATLATLKIQPSEPRDSAVYFCASGPPRSEFFGPGTRLTVL.